This T cell receptor beta chain was identified in a study of graft-versus-host responses after intestinal transplantation. Study in general: Among the recipients, transplants were multivisceral, liver-intestinal, or isolated intestinal. Recipients across the board were started on anti-thymocyte globulin induction, then kept on tacrolimus and steroids for about 3 years. Study-wide points: Association was observed between peak circulating GvH clone levels and early post-transplant HvG declines. Recipient bone marrow held GvH clones, some seen earlier in ileum or blood.

Using immunoSEQ multiplex PCR, the repertoire was profiled, and TCRdb retains in-frame clones only, with some absent. Found here are tens of thousands of clones, more than 80% of them singletons; the top ten hold roughly 2.6%. V was cut by 2 bases and J by 2 bases, with 7 bases left in between. CDR3 length: 13 amino acids. From germline, CDR1 is MDHEN and CDR2 SYDVKM. With respect to this clone: Its antigen is unidentified.

The TCR sequence derives from a human donor who received an intestinal transplant. The sequenced sample was unstimulated CD8+ T cells sorted from spleen or lymph node cells, obtained before intestinal transplant. The rearrangement joins TRBV28 to TRBJ2-7, with D perhaps TRBD1 (5 bases). Written as DNA, the CDR3 is TGTGCCAGCAGTTTAGGCAGGGCCTACGAGCAGTACTTC. It is translated as CASSLGRAYEQYF.